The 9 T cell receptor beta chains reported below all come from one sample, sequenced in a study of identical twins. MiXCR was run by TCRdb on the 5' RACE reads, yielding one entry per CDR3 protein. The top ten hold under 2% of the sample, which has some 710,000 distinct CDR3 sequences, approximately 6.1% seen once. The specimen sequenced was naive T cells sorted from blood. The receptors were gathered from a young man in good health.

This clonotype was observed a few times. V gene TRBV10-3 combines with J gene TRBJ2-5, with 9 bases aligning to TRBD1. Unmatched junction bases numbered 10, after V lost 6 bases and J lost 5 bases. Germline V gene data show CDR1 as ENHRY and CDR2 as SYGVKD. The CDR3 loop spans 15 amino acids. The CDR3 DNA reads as TGTGCCATCAGAAATACAGGGGGCGCGGAGGAGACCCAGTACTTC. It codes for CAIRNTGGAEETQYF.

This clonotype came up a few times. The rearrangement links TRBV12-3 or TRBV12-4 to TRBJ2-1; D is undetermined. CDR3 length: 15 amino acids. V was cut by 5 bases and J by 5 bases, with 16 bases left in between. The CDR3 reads CASSPSRSFHNEQFF. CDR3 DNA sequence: TGTGCCAGCAGTCCCTCCCGTTCGTTCCACAATGAGCAGTTCTTC.

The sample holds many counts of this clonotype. CDR3 in DNA: TGTGCCATCAGTGAGCCATTAGTTGAGGATACGCAGTATTTT. Its translation is CAISEPLVEDTQYF. V and J are TRBV10-3 and TRBJ2-3; the D is unclear. Per the germline V gene, CDR1 is ENHRY and CDR2 is SYGVKD. The CDR3 sequence is 14 residues long. Deletions cut 2 bases from V and 6 bases from J, with 12 bases between.

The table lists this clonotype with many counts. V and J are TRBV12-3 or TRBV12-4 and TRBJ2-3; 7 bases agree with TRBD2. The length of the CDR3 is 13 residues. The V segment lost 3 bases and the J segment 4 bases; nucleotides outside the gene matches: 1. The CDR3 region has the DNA TGTGCCAGCAGTTTTGGGGGGGCAGATACGCAGTATTTT. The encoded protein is CASSFGGADTQYF.

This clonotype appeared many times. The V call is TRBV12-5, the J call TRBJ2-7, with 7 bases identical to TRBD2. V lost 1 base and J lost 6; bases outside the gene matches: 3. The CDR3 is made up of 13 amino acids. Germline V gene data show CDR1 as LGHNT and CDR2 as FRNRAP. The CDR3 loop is CASGLGLAGEQYF. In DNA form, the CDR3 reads TGTGCTAGTGGTTTGGGACTAGCTGGCGAGCAGTACTTC.

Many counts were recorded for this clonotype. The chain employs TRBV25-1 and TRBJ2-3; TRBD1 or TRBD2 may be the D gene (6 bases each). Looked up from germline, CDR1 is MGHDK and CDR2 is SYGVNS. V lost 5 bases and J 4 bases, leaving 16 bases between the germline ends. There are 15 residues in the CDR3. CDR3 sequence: CASSPRGLYPDTQYF. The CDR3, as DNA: TGTGCCAGCAGTCCCCGGGGGCTTTACCCAGATACGCAGTATTTT.

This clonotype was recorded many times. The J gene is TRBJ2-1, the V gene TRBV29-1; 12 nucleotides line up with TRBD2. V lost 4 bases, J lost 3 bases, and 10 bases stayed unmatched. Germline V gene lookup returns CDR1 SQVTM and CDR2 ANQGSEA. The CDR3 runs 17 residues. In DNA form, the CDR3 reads TGCAGCGTTGGGACTAGCGGGAAACCTCATATCTACAATGAGCAGTTCTTC. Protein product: CSVGTSGKPHIYNEQFF.

As DNA, the CDR3 is TGTGCCAGCAGCCAAGAGTTTACAGGGGGACATGAAAAACTGTTTTTT. This codes for CASSQEFTGGHEKLFF. V and J are TRBV3-1 and TRBJ1-4; 8 bases map to TRBD1. Germline CDR1 LGHDT, CDR2 YNNKEL (reference sequence). V shed 0 bases and J 6 bases; nucleotides not matched to a gene: 6. This CDR3 is 16 amino acids long.

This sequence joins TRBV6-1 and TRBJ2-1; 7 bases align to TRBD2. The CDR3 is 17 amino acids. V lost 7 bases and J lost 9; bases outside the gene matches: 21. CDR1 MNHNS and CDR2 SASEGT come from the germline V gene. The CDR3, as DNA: TGTGCCAGCACCTCCGGGAGCAAAGCGGGACTTGGCGGTGAGCAGTTCTTC. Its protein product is CASTSGSKAGLGGEQFF.